The source of this T cell receptor (beta chain) is a study of T cell responses to AZD1222 COVID-19 vaccine. As for the study in general: Second-dose schedules of about 4 or about 12 weeks were combined. Study conclusions and caveats: Among the donors, most were white British and more were female, and clonal diversity was possibly underestimated. Among AZD1222 vaccinees, only five or six were seropositive at baseline. Reportedly, nearly half of unique spike TCRs recognized epitopes outside B.1.351/B.1.1.7 mutations.

The V and J ends lost 4 bases and 0 bases respectively, with 10 bases between them. Germline CDR1 reads SGHRS; CDR2 reads YFSETQ. CDR3 length: 14 residues. Points on this clone: The antigen is unknown.

Produced via immunoSEQ multiplex PCR; TCRdb's table is partial and in-frame only. The table has approximately 190,000 clones, roughly 92% seen once. V is TRBV5-1 and J is TRBJ1-1; D is unresolved. The receptor was isolated from an adult in good health. Sequenced material: peripheral blood, taken on day 0 of AZD1222 vaccination. The CDR3 DNA follows: TGCGCCAGCAGCGCCAGTAAAATGAACACTGAAGCTTTCTTT. Protein sequence: CASSASKMNTEAFF.